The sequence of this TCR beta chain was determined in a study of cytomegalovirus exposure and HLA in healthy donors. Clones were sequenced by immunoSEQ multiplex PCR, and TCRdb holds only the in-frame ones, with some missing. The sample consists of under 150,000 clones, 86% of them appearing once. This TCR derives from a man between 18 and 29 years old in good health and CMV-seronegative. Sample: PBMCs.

The CDR3 region has the DNA TGTGCCAGCTCACCACCTCCAGGGCCGCCCTATGGCTACACCTTC. Protein sequence: CASSPPPGPPYGYTF. The chain employs TRBV18 and TRBJ1-2; a possible D gene is TRBD1 (5 bases). V was trimmed by 0 bases and J by 4 bases, leaving 12 bases between them. Germline CDR1 and CDR2: KGHSH and LQKENI. The CDR3 has 15 amino acids.